This note documents a single T cell receptor (beta chain) sequence. Its cognate antigen is unknown. A mixed TRB-A/B primer pool amplified rearranged TRB by multiplex touch-down PCR. TCRdb reanalysed the multiplex PCR reads using MiXCR and keeps one entry per CDR3 protein. The repertoire includes under 7,500 distinct CDR3 sequences, roughly 28% of them detected once, and roughly 3.9% sits in the top ten. These data belong to a study of T cell repertoires in aging, cancer and after chemotherapy. Whole-study results and caveats: Healthy donors lost TCR diversity with age mainly through richness, cancer patients through richness and evenness. Untreated cancer patients had significantly lower blood TCR diversity than age-matched healthy donors.

In germline, CDR1 is SGHTA, CDR2 FQGNSA. V lost 5 bases, J lost 2 bases, and 7 bases stayed unmatched. CDR3 length equals 16 residues. TCR beta rearrangements were amplified from peripheral blood genomic DNA. The sequenced sample was blood. This clonotype was obtained from a human donor in good health. This sequence joins TRBV7-2 and TRBJ2-1; 9 bases align to TRBD2. The CDR3 region is CASSKGGGRAYNEQFF. The DNA for the CDR3 is TGTGCCAGCAGCAAAGGTGGCGGGAGGGCCTACAATGAGCAGTTCTTC. The entire variable domain, with the rest obtained from reference TRBV7-2 and TRBJ2-1, is as follows: GAGVSQSPSNKVTEKGKDVELRCDPISGHTALYWYRQSLGQGLEFLIYFQGNSAPDKSGLPSDRFSAERTGGSVSTLTIQRTQQEDSAVYLCASSKGGGRAYNEQFFGPGTRLTVL.